The clone carrying this T cell receptor beta chain was detected a few times. As yet, its antigen is unknown. Per-sample yields of isolated PBMCs were at least 6 million. A second PCR of 7 to 11 cycles used a sample-barcoded 5' primer and a J-beta primer mix. TCRdb processed the 5' RACE reads anew with MiXCR; each CDR3 protein has one entry. Among over 1,500,000 distinct CDR3 sequences listed, 49% were seen once. This record comes from a study of blood T cells in healthy people across ages. Notes on the study in general: Significant beta diversity loss was already apparent by age 40, declining roughly linearly.

The CDR3 is made up of 14 amino acids. J gave up 6 bases and V 6 bases, and 10 bases lay outside the gene matches. Sequencing used blood. The source of this sequence is a woman in her 40s in good health. J is TRBJ1-2 and V is TRBV12-3 or TRBV12-4; 7 nucleotides align to TRBD1. The CDR3 sequence is CASSLTQGRDGYTF. The CDR3 DNA is TGTGCCAGCAGCCTTACACAGGGGCGGGATGGCTACACCTTC.